The clone carrying this T cell receptor (delta chain) was counted only a few times. Antigen: not known. The junction had 26 bases not matched to a gene; V was cut back by 1 base and J by 0 bases. Per germline, CDR1 TSWWSYY and CDR2 QGS. This CDR3 has 25 amino acids. The sorted cells were CD3+ Vdelta1+ Vdelta2- thymocytes from alphabeta-depleted thymus. Sorted Vdelta1+ thymocytes were about 96% to 99.6% pure. This sample is part of a study of Vδ1+ human thymocytes. Study conclusions and caveats: Despite high sort purity, roughly 19% of thymic T cell receptor delta sequences were Vdelta2. Donors shared many TRG clonotypes but few TRD clonotypes. Thymic TRG and TRD repertoires appeared highly polyclonal.

RNA was extracted from the cells and then reverse transcribed. Multiplex PCR used pooled V-gene forward primers and a constant-region reverse primer to amplify CDR3s. TCRdb redid the clone calls on the multiplex PCR reads with CATT. The table shows tens of thousands of delta-chain clones, with 15% to 20% occurring only once. The chain links TRDV1 to TRDJ1; 13 nucleotides align to TRDD3. The TCR sequence derives from a boy under two years old who had congenital heart surgery. Sequenced: Vdelta1+ gamma-delta thymocytes from the thymus. Specified subset: FACS-sorted CD3+ TCRalphabeta- TCRVdelta1+ TCRVdelta2- thymocytes. Here the CDR3 DNA reads TGTGCTCTTGGGGAACGCGACTACTTGGCGCTCCAACTGGGGGATACGCCAGAGTACACCGATAAACTCATCTTT. This encodes CALGERDYLALQLGDTPEYTDKLIF.